The clone carrying this T cell receptor (beta chain) is a singleton in its sample. CDR3 size: 14 residues. The V and J ends lost 2 bases and 5 bases, in that order; junction bases with no gene match: 3. Germline V CDR1 and CDR2: MNHEY, SMNVEV (reference sequence). In the authors' methods: Amplification from reference gene primers served as the basis for estimated nucleated cell counts. Profiling relied on immunoSEQ multiplex PCR, and the TCRdb table lists in-frame clones only, not all of them. The V and J calls and clone size are taken from that table; D and trimming were inferred from the DNA. Of around 93,000 clones listed, approximately 80% are singletons. These data are taken from a study of blood T cell repertoires in COVID-19. Background on the study: Samples of COVID-19 (acute and convalescent) were obtained from the United States, Italy and Spain. PBMCs, B-cell-depleted T cells, or T cells provided the cDNA or gDNA that made up the material.

This chain uses TRBV27 with TRBJ1-1, with TRBD1 matching 9 bases. The sequencing input was peripheral blood. This TCR was recovered from a man aged 60 to 75 with acute or convalescent COVID-19. The CDR3 region has the DNA TGTGCCAGCAGTTTACCAGGACAGGGGACTGAAGCTTTCTTT. This codes for CASSLPGQGTEAFF.